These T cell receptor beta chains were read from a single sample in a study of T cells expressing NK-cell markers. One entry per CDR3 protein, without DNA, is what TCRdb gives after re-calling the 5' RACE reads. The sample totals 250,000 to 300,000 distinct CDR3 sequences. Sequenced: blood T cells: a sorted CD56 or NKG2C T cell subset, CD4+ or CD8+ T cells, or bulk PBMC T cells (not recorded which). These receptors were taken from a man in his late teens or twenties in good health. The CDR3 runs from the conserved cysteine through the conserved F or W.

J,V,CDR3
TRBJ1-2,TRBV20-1,CSAGDRGNYGYTF
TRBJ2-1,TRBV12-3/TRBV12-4,CASSGQWSSNEQFF
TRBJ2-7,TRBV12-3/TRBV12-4,CASSEPGRWTYEQYF
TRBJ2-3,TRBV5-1,CASRKGLAGSTDTQYF
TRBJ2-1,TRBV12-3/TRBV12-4,CASRSTGGRVDEQFF
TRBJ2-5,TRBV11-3,CASSLGPGEWETQYF
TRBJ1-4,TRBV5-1,CASSSTGYNEKLFF
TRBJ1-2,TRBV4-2,CASSQDPVTANGYTF
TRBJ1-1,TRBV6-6,CASSYLENTEAFF
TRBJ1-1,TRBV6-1,CASKLYLNTEAFF
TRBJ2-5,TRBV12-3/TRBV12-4,CASSLRGVSETQYF
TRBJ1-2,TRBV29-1,CSVDFRNVDGYTF
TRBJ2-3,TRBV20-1,CRPRTTSGSRGTQYF
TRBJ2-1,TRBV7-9,CASSPRTPLEFF
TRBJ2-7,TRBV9,CASSLNEGPLYEQYF
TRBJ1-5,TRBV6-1,CASSEAPQVGFRIPQPQHF
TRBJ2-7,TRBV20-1,CSAADNNEQYF
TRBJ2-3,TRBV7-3,CASSLKGTGGPSGDTQYF
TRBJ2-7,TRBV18,CASSPNSLRQGSSYEQYF
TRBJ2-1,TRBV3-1,CASSLGGGGGDEQFF
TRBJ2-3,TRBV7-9,CASSLLSGRTDTQYF
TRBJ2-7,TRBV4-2,CASSHAGQVYEQYF
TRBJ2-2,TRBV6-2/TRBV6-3,CASRTSGANTGELFF
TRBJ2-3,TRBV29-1,CSVDDRRTSTDTQYF
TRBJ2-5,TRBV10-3,CAISPTGTSGRAMETQYF
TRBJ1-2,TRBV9,CASSVVSADSRGYTF
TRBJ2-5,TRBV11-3,CASSFSPVEETQYF
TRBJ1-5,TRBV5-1,CASSLDAVNQPQHF
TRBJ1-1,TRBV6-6,CASSYSKAEAFF
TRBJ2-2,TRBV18,CAWGYRQTNTGELFF
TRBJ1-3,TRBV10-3,CAISESHSRSGNTIYF
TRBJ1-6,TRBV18,CASSQGTLLSPLHF
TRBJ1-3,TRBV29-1,CSVDRGRSGNTIYF
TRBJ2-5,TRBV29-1,CSVEGMETQYF
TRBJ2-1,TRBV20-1,CSASGTVTLGEQFF
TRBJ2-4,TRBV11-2,CASSREITGENIQYF
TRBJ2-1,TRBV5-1,CASSLTPDNNNEQFF
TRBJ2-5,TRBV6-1,CASSRGPRETQYF
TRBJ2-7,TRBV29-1,CSVGTSGRHEQYF
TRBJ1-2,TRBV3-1,CASSQDLAGYGYTF
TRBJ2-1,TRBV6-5,CASSSPGREFF
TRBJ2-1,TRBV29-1,CSVDGSFGSYNEQFF